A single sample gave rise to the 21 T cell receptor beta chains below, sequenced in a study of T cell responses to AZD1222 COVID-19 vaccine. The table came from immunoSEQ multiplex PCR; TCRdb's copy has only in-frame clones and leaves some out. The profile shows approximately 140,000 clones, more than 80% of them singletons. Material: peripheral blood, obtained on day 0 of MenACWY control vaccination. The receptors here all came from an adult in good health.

CDR3 in amino acids: CASSFGQGVGGYTF. The CDR3 nucleotides are TGTGCCAGCAGTTTCGGCCAGGGGGTGGGTGGCTACACCTTC. V usage is TRBV27 and J usage is TRBJ1-2; 7 bases line up with TRBD1. Germline V CDR1 and CDR2: MNHEY, SMNVEV (reference sequence). The CDR3 contains 14 residues. V lost 3 bases to trimming and J lost 7 bases; unmatched junction nucleotides: 8.

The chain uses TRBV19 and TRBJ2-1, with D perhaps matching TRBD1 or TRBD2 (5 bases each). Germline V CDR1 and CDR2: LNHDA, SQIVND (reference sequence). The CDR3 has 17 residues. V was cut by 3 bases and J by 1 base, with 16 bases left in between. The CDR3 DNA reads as TGTGCCAGTAGTATTCTAGAGGTGGGACGATCCTACAATGAGCAGTTCTTC. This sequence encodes CASSILEVGRSYNEQFF.

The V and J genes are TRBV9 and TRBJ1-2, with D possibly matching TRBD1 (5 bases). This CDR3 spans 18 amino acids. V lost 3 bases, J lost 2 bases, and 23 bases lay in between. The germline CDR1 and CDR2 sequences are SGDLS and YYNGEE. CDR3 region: CASSARTGTATRNYGYTF. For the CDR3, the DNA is TGTGCCAGCAGCGCCCGTACCGGGACTGCAACCCGGAACTATGGCTACACCTTC.

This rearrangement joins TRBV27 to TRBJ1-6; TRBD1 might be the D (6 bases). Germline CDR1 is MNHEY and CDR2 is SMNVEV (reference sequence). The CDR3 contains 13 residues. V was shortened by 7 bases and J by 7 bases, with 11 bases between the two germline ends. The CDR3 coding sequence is TGTGCCAGCACTTCCAGGGGAAATTCACCCCTCCACTTT. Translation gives CASTSRGNSPLHF.

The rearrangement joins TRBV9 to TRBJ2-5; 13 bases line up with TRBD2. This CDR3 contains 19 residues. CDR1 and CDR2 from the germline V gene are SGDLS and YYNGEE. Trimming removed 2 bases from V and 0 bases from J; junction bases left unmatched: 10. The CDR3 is CASSVPGLAGTRYQETQYF. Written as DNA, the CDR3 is TGTGCCAGCAGCGTCCCGGGACTAGCGGGAACGCGGTACCAAGAGACCCAGTACTTC. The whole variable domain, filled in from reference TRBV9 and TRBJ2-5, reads DSGVTQTPKHLITATGQRVTLRCSPRSGDLSVYWYQQSLDQGLQFLIQYYNGEERAKGNILERFSAQQFPDLHSELNLSSLELGDSALYFCASSVPGLAGTRYQETQYFGPGTRLLVL.

This chain's CDR3 is CASRRAGGLGNEQYF. CDR3 nucleotide sequence: TGCGCCAGCAGGAGAGCGGGAGGGCTGGGCAACGAGCAGTACTTC. The rearrangement joins TRBV10-2 to TRBJ2-7; TRBD2 matches 10 bases. Trimming took 6 bases from V and 5 from J; bases not matched to a gene: 10. Germline-derived CDR1 and CDR2 are WSHSY and SAAADI. The CDR3 spans 15 residues.

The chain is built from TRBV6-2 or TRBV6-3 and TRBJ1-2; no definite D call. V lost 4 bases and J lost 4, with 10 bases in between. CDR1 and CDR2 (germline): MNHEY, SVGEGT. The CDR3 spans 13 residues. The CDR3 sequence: CASSLRDFYGYTF. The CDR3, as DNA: TGTGCCAGCAGTTTAAGAGACTTCTATGGCTACACCTTC.

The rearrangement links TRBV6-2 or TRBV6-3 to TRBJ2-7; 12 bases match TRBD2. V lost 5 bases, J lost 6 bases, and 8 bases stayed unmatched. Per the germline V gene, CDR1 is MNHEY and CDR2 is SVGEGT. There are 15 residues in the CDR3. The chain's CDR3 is CASSKTSGSWSEQYF. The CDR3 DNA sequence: TGTGCCAGCAGTAAGACTAGCGGGAGTTGGAGCGAGCAGTACTTC.

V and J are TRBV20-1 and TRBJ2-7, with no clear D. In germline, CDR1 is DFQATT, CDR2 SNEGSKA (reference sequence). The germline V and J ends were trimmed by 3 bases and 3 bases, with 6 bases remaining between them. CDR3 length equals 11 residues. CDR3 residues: CSASLSYEQYF. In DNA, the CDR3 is TGCAGTGCTAGCCTGAGCTACGAGCAGTACTTC.

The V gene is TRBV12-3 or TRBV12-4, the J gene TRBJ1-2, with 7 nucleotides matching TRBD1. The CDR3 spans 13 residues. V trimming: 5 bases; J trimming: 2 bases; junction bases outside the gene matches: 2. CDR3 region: CASSPGQNYGYTF. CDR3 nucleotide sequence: TGTGCCAGCAGTCCGGGACAGAACTATGGCTACACCTTC.

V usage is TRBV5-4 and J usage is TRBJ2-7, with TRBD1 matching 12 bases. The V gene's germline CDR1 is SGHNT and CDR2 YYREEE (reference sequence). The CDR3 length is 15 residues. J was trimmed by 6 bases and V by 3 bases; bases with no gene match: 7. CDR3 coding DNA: TGTGCCAGCAGCTCACCGGGACAGGGGGCCCGCGAGCAGTACTTC. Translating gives CASSSPGQGAREQYF.

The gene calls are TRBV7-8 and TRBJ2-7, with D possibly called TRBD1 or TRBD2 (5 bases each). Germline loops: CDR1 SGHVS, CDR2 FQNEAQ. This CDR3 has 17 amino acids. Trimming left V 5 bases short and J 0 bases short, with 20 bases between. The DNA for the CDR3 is TGTGCCAGCAGCCCCCCTCCCATCGGGGCGAGCTCCTACGAGCAGTACTTC. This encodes CASSPPPIGASSYEQYF.

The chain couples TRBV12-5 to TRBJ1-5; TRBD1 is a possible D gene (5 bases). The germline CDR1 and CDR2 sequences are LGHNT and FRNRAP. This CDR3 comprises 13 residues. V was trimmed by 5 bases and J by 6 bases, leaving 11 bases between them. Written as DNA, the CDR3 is TGTGCTAGTGGTCCATCCGGGGGTCAGCCCCAGCATTTT. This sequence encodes CASGPSGGQPQHF.

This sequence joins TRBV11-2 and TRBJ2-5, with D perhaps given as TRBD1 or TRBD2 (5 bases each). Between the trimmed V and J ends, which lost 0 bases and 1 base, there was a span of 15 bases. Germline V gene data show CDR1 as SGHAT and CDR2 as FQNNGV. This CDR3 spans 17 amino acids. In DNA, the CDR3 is TGTGCCAGCAGCTTAGATAGTCCAGGGAGCGGCCAAGAGACCCAGTACTTC. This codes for CASSLDSPGSGQETQYF.

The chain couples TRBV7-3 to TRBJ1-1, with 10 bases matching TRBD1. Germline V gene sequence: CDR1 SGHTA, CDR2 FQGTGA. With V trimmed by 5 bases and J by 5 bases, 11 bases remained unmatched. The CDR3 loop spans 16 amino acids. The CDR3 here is CASSQTPGTGETEAFF. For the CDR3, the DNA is TGTGCCAGCAGCCAAACCCCCGGGACAGGGGAGACTGAAGCTTTCTTT.

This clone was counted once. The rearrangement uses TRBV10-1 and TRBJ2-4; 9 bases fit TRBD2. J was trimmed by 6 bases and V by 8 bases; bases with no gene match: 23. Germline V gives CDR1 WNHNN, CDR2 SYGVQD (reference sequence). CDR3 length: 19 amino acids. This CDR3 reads CASAVIFFSREGRGNIQYF. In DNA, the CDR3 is TGCGCCAGCGCTGTGATCTTTTTTTCGCGGGAGGGCCGAGGAAACATTCAGTACTTC.

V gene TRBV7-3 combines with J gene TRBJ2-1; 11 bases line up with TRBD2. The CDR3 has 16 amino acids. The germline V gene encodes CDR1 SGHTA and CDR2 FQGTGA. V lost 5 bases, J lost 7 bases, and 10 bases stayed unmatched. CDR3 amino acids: CASSRTPGLAANEQFF. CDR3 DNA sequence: TGTGCCAGCAGCCGAACCCCGGGACTAGCGGCTAATGAGCAGTTCTTC.

CDR3 DNA sequence: TGTGCCAGCAGCGTAGGGAGGGGTGCAACTAATGAAAAACTGTTTTTT. Protein: CASSVGRGATNEKLFF. This chain links TRBV11-2 with TRBJ1-4, with TRBD1 as a possible D gene (5 bases). CDR1 SGHAT and CDR2 FQNNGV come from the germline V gene. The CDR3 is 16 amino acids. Trimming left V 5 bases short and J 0 bases short, with 13 bases between.

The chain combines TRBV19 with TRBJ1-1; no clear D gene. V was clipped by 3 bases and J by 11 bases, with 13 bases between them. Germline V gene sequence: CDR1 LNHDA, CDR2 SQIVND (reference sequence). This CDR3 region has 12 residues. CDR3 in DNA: TGTGCCAGTAGTATCCCTCTCGGGGTGGCTTTCTTT. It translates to CASSIPLGVAFF.

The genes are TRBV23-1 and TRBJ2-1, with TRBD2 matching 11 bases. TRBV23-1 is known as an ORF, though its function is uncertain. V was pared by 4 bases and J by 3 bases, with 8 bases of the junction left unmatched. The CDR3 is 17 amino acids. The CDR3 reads CASSRNSGRAFYNEQFF. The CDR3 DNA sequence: TGCGCCAGCAGTCGGAATAGCGGGAGGGCTTTCTACAATGAGCAGTTCTTC.

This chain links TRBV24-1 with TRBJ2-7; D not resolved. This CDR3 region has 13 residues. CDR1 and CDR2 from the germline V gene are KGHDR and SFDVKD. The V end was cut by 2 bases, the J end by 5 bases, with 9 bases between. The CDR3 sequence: CATSDSILHEQYF. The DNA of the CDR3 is TGTGCCACCAGTGATTCGATTCTCCACGAGCAGTACTTC.